This T cell receptor beta chain was retrieved from a study of T cell changes during pregnancy in multiple sclerosis. The assay was immunoSEQ multiplex PCR, and TCRdb's table has in-frame clones only and misses some. Here the sample spans around 79,000 clones, over 80% being singletons. This CDR3 comprises 14 residues. Germline V gene lookup returns CDR1 SGHTA and CDR2 FQGNSA. V was clipped by 1 base and J by 3 bases, with 10 bases between them. The V gene is TRBV7-2, the J gene TRBJ2-7; D uncertain. This specimen was CD4+ T cells from peripheral blood mononuclear cells, taken in the second trimester of pregnancy. This TCR derives from a female donor with multiple sclerosis, enrolled in a pregnancy study. The CDR3 sequence: CASSLGPTVYEQYF. The CDR3 DNA reads as TGTGCCAGCAGCTTAGGCCCCACAGTCTACGAGCAGTACTTC.